This TCR beta chain comes out of a study of radiotherapy plus CTLA-4 blockade in lung cancer. Notes on the study in general: In blood, TCR clones derived from the tumor expanded after radiotherapy plus ipilimumab.

Chemo-refractory metastatic non-small-cell lung cancer patients received focal radiation with ipilimumab CTLA-4 blockade. Germline V lookup: CDR1 SGDLS, CDR2 YYNGEE. The CDR3 totals 14 residues. The V end lost 0 bases, the J end lost 9 bases, and 13 bases lay between the germline ends. The sample holds a few counts of this clone. Its antigen is currently unknown. The data were produced by immunoSEQ multiplex PCR, yet TCRdb's version contains in-frame clones alone and is incomplete. The sample lists more than 75,000 clones, roughly 74% occurring once. V gene TRBV9 combines with J gene TRBJ2-1; D is perhaps TRBD2 (5 bases). The TCR sequence derives from a human donor with non-small cell lung cancer who had a partial response to radiotherapy plus ipilimumab. Some clones in this sample may be carry-over from other donors' samples. This material consisted of peripheral blood, taken from a patient treated with radiotherapy plus ipilimumab. The CDR3 sequence: CASSVESLRGEQFF. The CDR3 nucleotides read TGTGCCAGCAGCGTAGAATCCCTTCGGGGTGAGCAGTTCTTC.